Below are 14 T cell receptor beta chains sequenced from a single sample in a study of T cells in localized non-small cell lung cancer. Clones were sequenced by immunoSEQ multiplex PCR, and TCRdb holds only the in-frame ones, with some missing. The data contain roughly 30,000 clones, 94% of them singletons. The starting material was peripheral blood, obtained before any cancer treatment. The receptor set was obtained from a woman aged 35 to 69 with stage I lung adenocarcinoma.

The CDR3, as DNA: TGTGCCAGCAGCTTGGCGGGGTTAGAGTCGGGCTACACCTTC. Its protein product is CASSLAGLESGYTF. V gene TRBV5-4 combines with J gene TRBJ1-2, with D unresolved. The CDR3 is 14 amino acids. The germline V gene encodes CDR1 SGHNT and CDR2 YYREEE (reference sequence). The V gene lost 0 bases and the J gene lost 8 bases, with 14 bases spanning the gap.

The genes are TRBV4-3 and TRBJ2-3; 8 positions match TRBD2. The CDR3 is 17 amino acids. Germline V gene data show CDR1 as LGHNA and CDR2 as YSLEER. The junction had 8 bases not matched to a gene; V was cut back by 0 bases and J by 3 bases. The CDR3 protein is CASSQDRTGRGTDTQYF. In nucleotides, the CDR3 is TGCGCCAGCAGCCAAGATAGGACCGGGAGGGGGACAGATACGCAGTATTTT.

V gene TRBV18 combines with J gene TRBJ1-1; TRBD1 might be the D (6 bases). CDR3 length equals 19 residues. Trimming pared 6 bases from V and 3 bases from J, leaving 29 bases between. CDR1 and CDR2 from the germline V gene are KGHSH and LQKENI. CDR3 sequence (DNA): TGTGCCAGCTCCTTTTATTACGGGGGCCTCCTGGCGGGTGACACTGAAGCTTTCTTT. As protein: CASSFYYGGLLAGDTEAFF.

The V gene is TRBV7-2, the J gene TRBJ2-2; D gene ambiguous. Germline CDR1 reads SGHTA; CDR2 reads FQGNSA. The CDR3 extends over 15 amino acids. V lost 1 base to trimming and J lost 8 bases, with 14 bases between them. CDR3 loop: CASSLVWQVIGELFF. CDR3 coding DNA: TGTGCCAGCAGCTTAGTGTGGCAGGTTATAGGGGAGCTGTTTTTT.

The rearrangement joins TRBV9 to TRBJ2-1, with D possibly TRBD2 on 6 matching bases. CDR3 length: 18 amino acids. Germline CDR1 is SGDLS and CDR2 is YYNGEE. Between the trimmed V and J ends, which lost 4 bases and 0 bases, there was a span of 20 bases. CDR3 residues: CASSQNRVAGSSYNEQFF. The CDR3 coding sequence is TGTGCCAGCAGCCAAAACAGAGTCGCGGGGAGCTCCTACAATGAGCAGTTCTTC.

This CDR3 reads CASSPWEALEQYF. For the CDR3, the DNA is TGTGCCAGCAGCCCCTGGGAAGCCCTCGAGCAGTACTTC. The chain recombines TRBV5-8 with TRBJ2-7; no definite D call. This CDR3 has 13 residues. Germline V gene lookup returns CDR1 SGHTS and CDR2 YDEGEE. V was pared by 4 bases and J by 6 bases, with 14 bases between.

This chain joins TRBV4-3 and TRBJ2-1; 9 nucleotides agree with TRBD1. The CDR3 extends over 15 amino acids. Per the germline V gene, CDR1 is LGHNA and CDR2 is YSLEER. Trimming removed 4 bases from V and 5 bases from J; junction bases left unmatched: 6. The CDR3 nucleotides are TGCGCCAGCAGCCGGACAGGGGCCGAGCACAATGAGCAGTTCTTC. Translating it yields CASSRTGAEHNEQFF.

The chain recombines TRBV4-1 with TRBJ1-1; D possibly corresponds to TRBD1 (6 bases). The CDR3 runs to 15 residues. Trimming shortened V by 2 bases and J by 3 bases, and 13 bases separated the two germline ends. From germline, CDR1 is MGHRA and CDR2 YSYEKL. CDR3 DNA: TGCGCCAGCAGCCAACACGAGGGGGGGGACACTGAAGCTTTCTTT. Translation gives CASSQHEGGDTEAFF.

CDR3 sequence reads: CASSVAPGLAGGPRVEQFF. The CDR3 coding sequence is TGTGCCAGCAGCGTAGCCCCGGGACTAGCGGGGGGGCCAAGAGTTGAGCAGTTCTTC. This chain connects TRBV9 to TRBJ2-1; 16 nucleotides align to TRBD2. From germline, CDR1 is SGDLS and CDR2 YYNGEE. This CDR3 contains 19 residues. J was trimmed by 9 bases and V by 0 bases; bases with no gene match: 12.

This clone was counted a single time. J is TRBJ1-1 and V is TRBV7-3, with D maybe TRBD1 (6 bases). The germline V gene has CDR1 SGHTA and CDR2 FQGTGA. Trimming took off 5 bases at V and 1 base at J, with 14 bases between the two ends. CDR3 length equals 15 residues. The CDR3 DNA reads as TGTGCCAGCAGCCCAGCCGGGGGGCCGAACACTGAAGCTTTCTTT. This codes for CASSPAGGPNTEAFF. The full variable domain, with the rest looked up from reference TRBV7-3 and TRBJ1-1, is GAGVSQTPSNKVTEKGKYVELRCDPISGHTALYWYRQSLGQGPEFLIYFQGTGAADDSGLPNDRFFAVRPEGSVSTLKIQRTERGDSAVYLCASSPAGGPNTEAFFGQGTRLTVV.

This clone was counted between two and nine times. The CDR3 spells CASSDRSSTDTQYF. The CDR3 region has the DNA TGCGCCAGCAGCGACCGATCTAGCACAGATACGCAGTATTTT. The chain employs TRBV5-1 and TRBJ2-3; D not certain. The length of the CDR3 is 14 residues. Trimming left V 4 bases short and J 0 bases short, with 9 bases between. Germline-derived CDR1 and CDR2 are SGHRS and YFSETQ.

J is TRBJ1-2 and V is TRBV11-3; tentative D call: TRBD1 (5 bases). The CDR3 runs to 12 residues. V lost 2 bases, J lost 12 bases, and 13 bases lay in between. The germline V gene encodes CDR1 SGHNT and CDR2 YENEEA. DNA of the CDR3: TGTGCCAGCAGCTTATCTGTGGGGGGGAACACCTTC. Its translation is CASSLSVGGNTF.

V is TRBV25-1 and J is TRBJ1-3; 7 bases line up with TRBD1. The CDR3 runs to 17 residues. Per the germline V gene, CDR1 is MGHDK and CDR2 is SYGVNS. The V segment lost 4 bases and the J segment 0 bases; nucleotides outside the gene matches: 9. The CDR3 sequence is CASSGWRTGYSGNTIYF. CDR3 nucleotides: TGTGCCAGCAGTGGATGGAGGACAGGCTACTCTGGAAACACCATATATTTT.

V gene TRBV25-1 combines with J gene TRBJ1-3; D is possibly TRBD1 (5 bases). CDR1 MGHDK and CDR2 SYGVNS come from the germline V gene. Trimming cost V 11 bases and J 0 bases, with 14 bases left between them. This CDR3 comprises 14 residues. This chain's CDR3 is CASQRGSSGNTIYF. CDR3 DNA: TGTGCCTCTCAACGGGGCAGCTCTGGAAACACCATATATTTT.